This record concerns one T cell receptor beta chain sequence. These data come from a study of blood T cells in healthy people across ages. Primed by a sample-barcoded 5' primer and a J-beta primer mix, a second PCR proceeded for roughly 7 to 12 cycles. TCRdb re-called the 5' RACE reads with MiXCR, one entry per CDR3 protein. The sample consists of 380,000 or so distinct CDR3 sequences, 50% to 60% of them appearing once. Trimming took 1 base from V and 5 from J; bases not matched to a gene: 7. The CDR3 runs 15 residues. Germline V lookup: CDR1 DFQATT, CDR2 SNEGSKA (reference sequence). The TCR sequence derives from a man in his sixties in good health. The chain links TRBV20-1 to TRBJ2-3; 9 bases match TRBD1. The specimen was blood. The CDR3 reads CSARGGQGLVDTQYF. The CDR3 nucleotides are TGCAGTGCTAGAGGAGGACAGGGGCTGGTAGATACGCAGTATTTT.